This TCR beta chain was captured in a study of T cells after yellow fever vaccination. Study-wide background: Those fractions that held only low numbers of cells were prepared using the SMART-Seq v4 Ultra Low Input RNA kit.

By 5'RACE template switching, TCR cDNA was produced, with a universal primer site and UMIs added in the process. Using its own MiXCR run on the 5' RACE reads, TCRdb lists one record per CDR3 protein. Seen here are 340,000 or so distinct CDR3 sequences, roughly an eighth observed once, and the top ten hold roughly 3%. The CDR3 loop spans 17 amino acids. Per germline, CDR1 SGHRS and CDR2 YFSETQ. V was pared by 0 bases and J by 3 bases, with 8 bases of the junction left unmatched. This clonotype has only a few counts. The sample here was CD4+ T cells sorted from PBMCs, taken 15 days after the yellow fever booster vaccination. The chain combines TRBV5-1 with TRBJ1-5; TRBD1 agrees at 8 bases. This TCR derives from a man between 18 and 35 years old who received the YFV17D yellow fever vaccine. CDR3 nucleotide sequence: TGCGCCAGCAGCTTGGATCCCCTGGACAGGGACAATCAGCCCCAGCATTTT. This encodes CASSLDPLDRDNQPQHF.